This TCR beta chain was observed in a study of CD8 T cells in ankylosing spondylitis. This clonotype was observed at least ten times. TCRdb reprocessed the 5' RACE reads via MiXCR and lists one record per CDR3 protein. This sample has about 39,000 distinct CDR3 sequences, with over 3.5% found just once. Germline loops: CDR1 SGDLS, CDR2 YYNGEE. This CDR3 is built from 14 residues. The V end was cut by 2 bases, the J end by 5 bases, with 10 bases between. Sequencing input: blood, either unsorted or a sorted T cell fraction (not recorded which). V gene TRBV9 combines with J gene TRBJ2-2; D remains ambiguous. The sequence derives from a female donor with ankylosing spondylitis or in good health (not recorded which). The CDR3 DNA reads TGTGCCAGCAGCGTTGACCTTGGGACCGGGGAGCTGTTTTTT. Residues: CASSVDLGTGELFF.